This T cell receptor (beta chain) originates from a study of shared clonotypes between healthy human individuals. It was CD45RO-negative cells, positively selected for CCR7, that made up naive CD8 cells, with terminally differentiated effector memory CD45RA+ cells excluded. This CDR3 has 12 residues. Germline-derived CDR1 and CDR2 are MNHNS and SASEGT. V was trimmed by 9 bases and J by 8 bases, leaving 14 bases between them. An assay was performed, and its level was deep. Generated by immunoSEQ multiplex PCR, the TCRdb table keeps only in-frame clones and is missing some. The profile shows approximately 840,000 clones, around 96% of them singletons.

The chain joins TRBV6-1 to TRBJ2-1; D gene ambiguous. This receptor was taken from a young man in good health. The sequenced sample consisted of naive CD8+ T cells sorted from blood. CDR3 DNA sequence: TGTGCCAGTATGACCGGAGTGGATGAGCAGTTCTTC. The encoded protein is CASMTGVDEQFF.